This T cell receptor beta chain was sequenced during a study of T cell responses to AZD1222 COVID-19 vaccine. The study, taken as a whole, reports: White British donors predominated, females outnumbered males, and clonal diversity was possibly underestimated.

This CDR3 has 16 amino acids. V gave up 5 bases and J gave up 5 bases; unmatched junction bases: 11. Germline V gene data show CDR1 as SEHNR and CDR2 as FQNEAQ (reference sequence). Generated by immunoSEQ multiplex PCR, the TCRdb table keeps only in-frame clones and is missing some. The sample includes 140,000 or so clones, approximately 86% of them seen just once. In regard to this clone: As yet, its antigen is unknown.

This chain connects TRBV7-9 to TRBJ1-4; 7 positions match TRBD1. The clonotype was recovered from an adult in good health. The sequencing here drew on peripheral blood, taken on day 0 of AZD1222 vaccination. The CDR3 DNA follows: TGTGCCAGCAGCCCGGGATACAGGGGTGAGAATGAAAAACTGTTTTTT. This codes for CASSPGYRGENEKLFF. Together with reference TRBV7-9 and TRBJ1-4, the CDR3 gives the full variable domain: DTGVSQNPRHKITKRGQNVTFRCDPISEHNRLYWYRQTLGQGPEFLTYFQNEAQLEKSRLLSDRFSAERPKGSFSTLEIQRTEQGDSAMYLCASSPGYRGENEKLFFGSGTQLSVL.